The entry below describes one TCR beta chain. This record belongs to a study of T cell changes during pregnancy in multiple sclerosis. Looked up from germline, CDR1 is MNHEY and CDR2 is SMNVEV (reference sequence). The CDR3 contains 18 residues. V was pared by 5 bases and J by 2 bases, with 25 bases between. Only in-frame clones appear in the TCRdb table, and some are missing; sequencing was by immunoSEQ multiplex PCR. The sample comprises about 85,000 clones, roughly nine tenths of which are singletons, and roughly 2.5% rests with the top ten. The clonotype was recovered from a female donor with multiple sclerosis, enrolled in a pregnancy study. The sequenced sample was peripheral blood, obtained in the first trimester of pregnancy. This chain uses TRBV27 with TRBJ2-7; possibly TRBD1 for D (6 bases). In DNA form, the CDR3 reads TGTGCCAGCAGTCCCGAAAATTCCCTCGGGACACCTACCTACGAGCAGTACTTC. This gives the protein CASSPENSLGTPTYEQYF.